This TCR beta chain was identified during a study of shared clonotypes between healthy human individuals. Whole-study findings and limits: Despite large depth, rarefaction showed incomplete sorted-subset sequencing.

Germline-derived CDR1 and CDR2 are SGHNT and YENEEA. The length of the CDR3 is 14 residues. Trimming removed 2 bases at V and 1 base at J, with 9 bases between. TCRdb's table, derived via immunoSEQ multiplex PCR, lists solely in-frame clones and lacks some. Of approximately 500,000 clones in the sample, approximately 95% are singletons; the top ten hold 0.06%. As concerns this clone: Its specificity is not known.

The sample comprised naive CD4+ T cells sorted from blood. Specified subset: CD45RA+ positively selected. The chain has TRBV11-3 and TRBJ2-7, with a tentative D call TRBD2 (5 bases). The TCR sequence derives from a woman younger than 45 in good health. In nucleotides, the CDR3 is TGTGCCAGCAGCTTACGCAGCGGATCCTACGAGCAGTACTTC. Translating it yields CASSLRSGSYEQYF.